This is a list of T cell receptor beta chains from one sample in a study of T cells after yellow fever vaccination. TCRdb re-analysed the 5' RACE reads in MiXCR, keeping a single row per CDR3 protein. The sample has roughly 120,000 distinct CDR3 sequences; 6.5% to 8% are singletons. This specimen consisted of CD4+ T cells sorted from PBMCs, obtained 9 to 11 days after the first yellow fever vaccination. Every receptor here comes from a man aged 18 to 35 who received the YFV17D yellow fever vaccine. The CDR3 runs from the conserved cysteine through the conserved F or W.

>TRBJ2-5|TRBV7-8
CASSGTSWRETQYF
>TRBJ2-5|TRBV4-1
CASSQEETQYF
>TRBJ2-5|TRBV12-3/TRBV12-4
CASSWSGTEETQYF
>TRBJ2-5|TRBV19
CASSIDRGGQETQYF
>TRBJ2-3|TRBV5-4
CASSYRTSGGATDTQYF
>TRBJ2-4|TRBV20-1
CSANRGPNIQYF
>TRBJ2-5|TRBV7-9
CASSLGDQTGETQYF
>TRBJ1-4|TRBV5-7
CASSLKGCEKLFF
>TRBJ2-1|TRBV5-4
CASSLPGDLNEQFF
>TRBJ2-3|TRBV9
CASSVFSETTDTQYF
>TRBJ1-1|TRBV6-4
CASSVRPDTKAFF
>TRBJ1-2|TRBV7-2
CASSLAGGQNYGYTF
>TRBJ2-6|TRBV23-1
CASSQCILFGVGANVLTF
>TRBJ2-7|TRBV7-2
CASSFHPGYEQYF
>TRBJ2-7|TRBV19
CASSTASGATYEQYF
>TRBJ2-3|TRBV10-3
CAISGGGGLYSWTDTQYF
>TRBJ2-3|TRBV5-1
CASSLGTATSTDTQYF
>TRBJ2-6|TRBV9
CASSVATEYAWVLTF
>TRBJ1-1|TRBV28
CASSLGGDSEEAFF
>TRBJ2-3|TRBV5-1
CASSFGTGSDTQYF
>TRBJ2-1|TRBV6-2/TRBV6-3
CARDAREQFF
>TRBJ2-3|TRBV2
CASRTDSNTDTQYF
>TRBJ2-5|TRBV18
CASSPGSETQYF
>TRBJ1-2|TRBV20-1
CSARDHVSSYGYTF